The 30 T cell receptor beta chains below all came from one sample that was sequenced in a study of T cell changes during pregnancy in multiple sclerosis. The repertoire was sequenced with immunoSEQ multiplex PCR; TCRdb's copy has only in-frame clones and lacks some. Of more than 45,000 clones listed, around 93% are singletons. The sample was CD8+ T cells from peripheral blood mononuclear cells, taken in the second trimester of pregnancy. The receptor set was obtained from a female donor with multiple sclerosis, enrolled in a pregnancy study.

The rearrangement links TRBV7-9 to TRBJ2-7; 9 nucleotides align to TRBD1. CDR1 is SEHNR and CDR2 is FQNEAQ in the germline V gene (reference sequence). The V gene end was trimmed by 0 bases and the J gene end by 4 bases; junction bases not matched to a gene: 7. The CDR3 sequence is 16 residues long. Here the CDR3 DNA reads TGTGCCAGCAGCTTAGCTTTCGGGACAGGGAAATACGAGCAGTACTTC. It specifies CASSLAFGTGKYEQYF.

The chain carries TRBV14 and TRBJ2-3; 8 nucleotides match TRBD2. The length of the CDR3 is 15 residues. Germline trimming cut 3 bases from V and 6 bases from J; bases unmatched to any gene: 8. Germline V gene sequence: CDR1 SGHDN, CDR2 FVKESK. Written as DNA, the CDR3 is TGTGCCAGCAGCCACCCCGGGACTAGGACCGATACGCAGTATTTT. This sequence encodes CASSHPGTRTDTQYF.

The chain combines TRBV5-4 with TRBJ2-7; TRBD1 matches 10 bases. Looked up from germline, CDR1 is SGHNT and CDR2 is YYREEE (reference sequence). The CDR3 is 15 amino acids. V was clipped by 5 bases and J by 3 bases; unmatched bases: 8. The CDR3 DNA reads TGTGCCAGCAGTATTGGGACAGGGGACCTCTACGAGCAGTACTTC. This gives the protein CASSIGTGDLYEQYF. Drawing the rest from reference TRBV5-4 and TRBJ2-7, the complete variable domain is ETGVTQSPTHLIKTRGQQVTLRCSSQSGHNTVSWYQQALGQGPQFIFQYYREEENGRGNFPPRFSGLQFPNYSSELNVNALELDDSALYLCASSIGTGDLYEQYFGPGTRLTVT.

With regard to this clone: Other DNA sequences in the same sample also yield this CDR3. The chain joins TRBV18 to TRBJ2-3; the D gene is possibly TRBD2 (6 bases). Looked up from germline, CDR1 is KGHSH and CDR2 is LQKENI. This CDR3 contains 14 residues. Trimming removed 4 bases at V and 2 bases at J, with 10 bases between. The CDR3 sequence: CASSRTDYTDTQYF. The CDR3 nucleotides are TGTGCCAGCTCACGGACGGACTACACAGATACGCAGTATTTT.

The rearrangement joins TRBV7-9 to TRBJ1-1, with TRBD1 matching 7 bases. Trimming removed 1 base from V and 2 bases from J; junction bases left unmatched: 13. This CDR3 is built from 18 residues. CDR1 is SEHNR, CDR2 FQNEAQ, per germline (reference sequence). For the CDR3, the DNA is TGTGCCAGCAGCTTAGGGCCACTAGGGACAGCTGACAACACTGAAGCTTTCTTT. Protein: CASSLGPLGTADNTEAFF. Using reference TRBV7-9 and TRBJ1-1 for the parts outside the CDR3, the full variable domain is DTGVSQNPRHKITKRGQNVTFRCDPISEHNRLYWYRQTLGQGPEFLTYFQNEAQLEKSRLLSDRFSAERPKGSFSTLEIQRTEQGDSAMYLCASSLGPLGTADNTEAFFGQGTRLTVV.

The chain is built from TRBV29-1 and TRBJ2-7; 14 nucleotides agree with TRBD2. V shed 5 bases and J 1 base; nucleotides not matched to a gene: 4. The CDR3 runs 15 residues. Per the germline V gene, CDR1 is SQVTM and CDR2 is ANQGSEA. CDR3 in amino acids: CSVLGLAGESYEQYF. CDR3 nucleotides: TGCAGCGTTTTGGGACTAGCGGGAGAGTCCTACGAGCAGTACTTC.

The table lists this clone with a few counts. The rearrangement uses TRBV27 and TRBJ1-1; D gene ambiguous. The CDR3 has 13 residues. V shed 2 bases and J shed 0 bases, with 4 bases lying between them. Germline V CDR1 and CDR2: MNHEY, SMNVEV (reference sequence). The CDR3 DNA sequence: TGTGCCAGCAGTTTACAGGTGAACACTGAAGCTTTCTTT. It specifies CASSLQVNTEAFF.

The gene calls are TRBV27 and TRBJ2-7, with D possibly being TRBD2 (5 bases). The V gene's germline CDR1 is MNHEY and CDR2 SMNVEV (reference sequence). The length of the CDR3 is 13 residues. Trimming cost V 7 bases and J 5 bases, with 15 bases left between them. CDR3 sequence: CASKTGSSNEQYF. The CDR3 DNA follows: TGTGCCAGCAAAACGGGGAGTAGTAACGAGCAGTACTTC.

The V gene is TRBV10-3, the J gene TRBJ2-7, with 8 bases that match TRBD1. Per the germline V gene, CDR1 is ENHRY and CDR2 is SYGVKD. CDR3 length: 16 amino acids. Germline trimming cut 2 bases from V and 3 bases from J; bases unmatched to any gene: 9. CDR3 in amino acids: CAISEPDRGFVYEQYF. In DNA, the CDR3 is TGTGCCATCAGTGAGCCCGACAGGGGATTTGTCTACGAGCAGTACTTC.

The V gene is TRBV27, the J gene TRBJ1-5; 8 bases line up with TRBD1. The CDR3 consists of 14 residues. V was clipped by 3 bases and J by 7 bases; unmatched bases: 5. Germline CDR1 MNHEY, CDR2 SMNVEV (reference sequence). CDR3 coding DNA: TGTGCCAGCAGTTTTCAGGGGGCAGGCCAGCCCCAGCATTTT. This sequence encodes CASSFQGAGQPQHF.

This rearrangement joins TRBV5-4 to TRBJ2-1, with TRBD2 matching over 10 bases. Germline CDR1 is SGHNT and CDR2 is YYREEE (reference sequence). V trimming: 0 bases; J trimming: 9 bases; junction bases outside the gene matches: 6. This CDR3 region has 15 residues. CDR3 coding DNA: TGTGCCAGCAGCTTGGAAGCGGGAGGGCCAAGTGAGCAGTTCTTC. This codes for CASSLEAGGPSEQFF. The entire variable domain, with the rest obtained from reference TRBV5-4 and TRBJ2-1, is as follows: ETGVTQSPTHLIKTRGQQVTLRCSSQSGHNTVSWYQQALGQGPQFIFQYYREEENGRGNFPPRFSGLQFPNYSSELNVNALELDDSALYLCASSLEAGGPSEQFFGPGTRLTVL.

This chain links TRBV9 with TRBJ1-6, with 7 bases lining up with TRBD1. V lost 4 bases, J lost 7 bases, and 5 bases stayed unmatched. This CDR3 is 14 amino acids long. Germline CDR1 is SGDLS and CDR2 is YYNGEE. The DNA of the CDR3 is TGTGCCAGCAGCTCCGGGACAGCAAATTCACCCCTCCACTTT. Its translation: CASSSGTANSPLHF.

The sample holds one count of this clone. The chain links TRBV16 to TRBJ2-1; TRBD2 matches at 10 bases. CDR3 length equals 17 residues. The V and J ends lost 1 base and 5 bases, in that order; junction bases with no gene match: 8. Looked up from germline, CDR1 is KGHSY and CDR2 is FQNENV. CDR3 DNA sequence: TGTGCCAGCAGCCAATATCAAGGGCTAGCGGGAGACAATGAGCAGTTCTTC. Protein: CASSQYQGLAGDNEQFF.

This clone was counted between two and nine times. The DNA for the CDR3 is TGTGCCAGCAGTGAACCCCGGACATACAAAGAGACCCAGTACTTC. As protein: CASSEPRTYKETQYF. The chain joins TRBV6-1 to TRBJ2-5; D might be TRBD1 (5 bases). The length of the CDR3 is 15 residues. The germline V gene has CDR1 MNHNS and CDR2 SASEGT. V shed 2 bases and J shed 3 bases, with 13 bases lying between them.

J is TRBJ2-5 and V is TRBV19; D is possibly TRBD2 (5 bases). V lost 3 bases and J lost 2, with 10 bases in between. Germline V lookup: CDR1 LNHDA, CDR2 SQIVND (reference sequence). CDR3 length: 14 amino acids. The CDR3: CASSIEGGQETQYF. CDR3 coding DNA: TGTGCCAGTAGTATCGAAGGCGGGCAAGAGACCCAGTACTTC.

The rearrangement uses TRBV6-1 and TRBJ1-5; the match to TRBD1 covers 8 bases. Germline-derived CDR1 and CDR2 are MNHNS and SASEGT. V lost 4 bases and J lost 1; bases outside the gene matches: 9. This CDR3 comprises 17 residues. The CDR3 sequence: CASSVWTGIISNQPQHF. The CDR3 DNA is TGTGCCAGCAGTGTATGGACAGGGATCATAAGCAATCAGCCCCAGCATTTT.

The chain couples TRBV29-1 to TRBJ1-2; D ambiguous. The CDR3 contains 13 residues. Per the germline V gene, CDR1 is SQVTM and CDR2 is ANQGSEA. The V and J ends lost 4 bases and 0 bases respectively, with 9 bases between them. For the CDR3, the DNA is TGCAGCGTTGGAGGAGATACTAACTATGGCTACACCTTC. As protein: CSVGGDTNYGYTF. Full variable domain (remainder filled in from reference TRBV29-1 and TRBJ1-2): SAVISQKPSRDICQRGTSLTIQCQVDSQVTMMFWYRQQPGQSLTLIATANQGSEATYESGFVIDKFPISRPNLTFSTLTVSNMSPEDSSIYLCSVGGDTNYGYTFGSGTRLTVV.

The chain combines TRBV7-3 with TRBJ2-7; D might be TRBD1 (5 bases). The CDR3 extends over 13 amino acids. The V gene lost 5 bases and the J gene lost 2 bases, with 10 bases spanning the gap. Germline CDR1 and CDR2: SGHTA and FQGTGA. The CDR3 protein is CASSQGVAYEQYF. Written as DNA, the CDR3 is TGTGCCAGCAGCCAAGGGGTTGCCTACGAGCAGTACTTC.

The CDR3 spells CASSLIGGGYYNEQFF. The CDR3 DNA is TGTGCCAGCAGTTTAATCGGGGGTGGCTACTACAATGAGCAGTTCTTC. The chain uses TRBV28 and TRBJ2-1, with D perhaps matching TRBD2 (6 bases). V gave up 2 bases and J gave up 3 bases, with 14 bases separating them. The CDR3 sequence is 16 residues long. Germline CDR1 and CDR2: MDHEN and SYDVKM.

The chain uses TRBV4-3 and TRBJ2-2, with D possibly being TRBD1 (6 bases). The germline CDR1 and CDR2 sequences are LGHNA and YSLEER. This CDR3 contains 15 residues. Trimming removed 5 bases at V and 3 bases at J, with 13 bases between. DNA of the CDR3: TGCGCCAGCAGCGATAGACCAGGGGACACCGGGGAGCTGTTTTTT. Encoded protein: CASSDRPGDTGELFF.

This clone came up a few times. The chain's CDR3 is CASSFGGSLYNEQFF. The CDR3 nucleotides are TGTGCCAGCAGCTTCGGGGGGTCTTTATACAATGAGCAGTTCTTC. This chain connects TRBV7-9 to TRBJ2-1; TRBD2 matches 7 bases. The CDR3 is 15 amino acids. V shed 3 bases, J shed 4 bases, and the junction held 6 bases outside the gene matches. The germline gives CDR1 SEHNR, CDR2 FQNEAQ (reference sequence).

This clone was seen only a few times. V is TRBV19 and J is TRBJ2-2; the D gene is possibly TRBD2 (7 bases). Germline assignment: CDR1 LNHDA and CDR2 SQIVND (reference sequence). This CDR3 spans 13 amino acids. Trimming shortened V by 6 bases and J by 5 bases, and 10 bases separated the two germline ends. CDR3 amino acids: CASRGGATGELFF. The CDR3 DNA is TGTGCCAGTAGAGGGGGGGCTACCGGGGAGCTGTTTTTT.

The chain joins TRBV7-9 to TRBJ2-7; TRBD2 is a possible D gene (7 bases). Germline CDR1 is SEHNR and CDR2 is FQNEAQ (reference sequence). This CDR3 comprises 16 residues. The V end lost 5 bases, the J end lost 4 bases, and 21 bases lay between the germline ends. This CDR3 is CASSQPRRGRGYEQYF. The CDR3 DNA reads as TGTGCCAGCAGCCAACCTCGGCGGGGGCGCGGGTACGAGCAGTACTTC.

This rearrangement joins TRBV7-3 to TRBJ1-1; D unresolved. The CDR3 is 15 residues long. V shed 1 base and J shed 4 bases, with 13 bases lying between them. Germline V gene data show CDR1 as SGHTA and CDR2 as FQGTGA. The CDR3 bases are TGTGCCAGCAGCTTAAGTGGAGGGTCGGTCACTGAAGCTTTCTTT. Its translation is CASSLSGGSVTEAFF.

The chain links TRBV15 to TRBJ1-4, with no clear D. Trimming removed 5 bases at V and 5 bases at J, with 18 bases between. The germline V gene has CDR1 LNHNV and CDR2 YYDKDF (reference sequence). CDR3 size: 16 residues. As DNA, the CDR3 is TGTGCCACCAGCCCGCTAACCGGGAGTTTAAATGAAAAACTGTTTTTT. This codes for CATSPLTGSLNEKLFF.

This clone came up once. V gene TRBV27 combines with J gene TRBJ2-7; the match to TRBD1 covers 7 bases. Germline loops: CDR1 MNHEY, CDR2 SMNVEV (reference sequence). This CDR3 contains 16 residues. The trim removed 6 bases at V and 4 bases at J, leaving 15 bases unmatched. The CDR3 is CASRSEWAGGMYEQYF. The CDR3 bases are TGTGCCAGCAGGTCGGAGTGGGCAGGGGGAATGTACGAGCAGTACTTC.

This sequence joins TRBV6-1 and TRBJ2-7; D remains ambiguous. There are 15 residues in the CDR3. Germline values: CDR1 MNHNS, CDR2 SASEGT. With 0 bases removed from V and 0 bases from J, the gap between germline ends came to 9 bases. CDR3 DNA sequence: TGTGCCAGCAGTGAAGCGCTAGTGAACTCCTACGAGCAGTACTTC. Translation gives CASSEALVNSYEQYF.

The V gene is TRBV7-6, the J gene TRBJ1-6; a possible D gene is TRBD1 (6 bases). The CDR3 consists of 16 residues. V dropped 5 bases and J dropped 8 bases, with 19 bases sitting between them. Per germline, CDR1 SGHVS and CDR2 FNYEAQ. CDR3 sequence reads: CASSRRGGRLDSPLHF. CDR3 nucleotide sequence: TGTGCCAGCAGCCGAAGGGGGGGGAGGCTAGATTCACCCCTCCACTTT.

This chain links TRBV9 with TRBJ1-3; D remains ambiguous. The CDR3 is 16 residues long. Per germline, CDR1 SGDLS and CDR2 YYNGEE. Trimming shortened V by 0 bases and J by 0 bases, and 10 bases separated the two germline ends. CDR3 residues: CASSVVEGSSGNTIYF. The CDR3 DNA is TGTGCCAGCAGCGTAGTGGAGGGTTCCTCTGGAAACACCATATATTTT.

The V gene is TRBV7-2, the J gene TRBJ1-2; 8 bases map to TRBD1. Looked up from germline, CDR1 is SGHTA and CDR2 is FQGNSA. The CDR3 is 13 residues long. The trim removed 2 bases at V and 7 bases at J, leaving 3 bases unmatched. The DNA of the CDR3 is TGTGCCAGCAGCTTACAGGGGGCAAGTGGCTACACCTTC. This gives the protein CASSLQGASGYTF.